Sequencing of this T cell receptor (beta chain) was carried out in a study of shared clonotypes between healthy human individuals. CD4+ cells were split into CD45RA+ naive and CD45RA-negative memory subsets. TCRdb's table, derived via immunoSEQ multiplex PCR, lists solely in-frame clones and lacks some. The sample carries about a million clones, roughly 80% recorded once. To note about this clone: Its specificity is not known.

The germline V gene encodes CDR1 LNHDA and CDR2 SQIVND (reference sequence). This CDR3 has 13 amino acids. V gave up 5 bases and J gave up 2 bases, with 7 bases separating them. Study findings and constraints: Researchers found naive subsets generally carried larger estimated richness than memory subsets. With several donors compared, 4% to 5.5% of naive CD4 clonotypes were shared.

The chain recombines TRBV19 with TRBJ2-1; D gene unclear. Sequencing used memory CD4+ T cells from PBMCs. Sample subset: CD45RA-negative fraction. The clonotype originates from a man younger than 35 in good health. Some clones in this sample may be carry-over from other donors' samples. The DNA of the CDR3 is TGTGCCAGTAGTTTAGGACCCTACAATGAGCAGTTCTTC. This gives the protein CASSLGPYNEQFF.